This TCR beta chain was captured by sequencing in a study of OX40 agonist ivuxolimab in advanced cancers. Regarding the study as a whole: In CD8+ T cells, expanded clones were on average more numerous than in CD4+.

A remark on this clone: The antigen is unknown.

Here immunoSEQ multiplex PCR was the method, and the copy in TCRdb shows in-frame clones only, minus some. Of 80,000 to 95,000 clones listed, 70% to 90% are singletons. The sequence derives from an adult with an advanced solid tumor such as melanoma, head and neck, liver or kidney cancer. The sequenced sample was CD4+ or CD8+ T cells sorted from blood, obtained in a trial of the OX40 agonist ivuxolimab.

DNA for the CDR3: TGTGCCACCCAGGGGCGGCTAGCGGGAAACACCGGGGAGCTGTTTTTT. Amino acid sequence: CATQGRLAGNTGELFF. This sequence joins TRBV19 and TRBJ2-2; 9 bases align to TRBD2. The CDR3 spans 16 residues. Germline V CDR1 and CDR2: LNHDA, SQIVND (reference sequence). Trimming took 10 bases from V and 2 from J; bases not matched to a gene: 11.